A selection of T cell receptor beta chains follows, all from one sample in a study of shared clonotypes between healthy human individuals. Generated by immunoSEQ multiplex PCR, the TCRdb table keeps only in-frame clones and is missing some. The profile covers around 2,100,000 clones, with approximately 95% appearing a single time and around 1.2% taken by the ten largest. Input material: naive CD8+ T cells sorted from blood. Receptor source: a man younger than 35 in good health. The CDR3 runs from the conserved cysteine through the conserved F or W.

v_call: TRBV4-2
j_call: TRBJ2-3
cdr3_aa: CASSQEEHSTDTQYF

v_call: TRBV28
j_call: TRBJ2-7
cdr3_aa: CASSPRDRDSYEQYF

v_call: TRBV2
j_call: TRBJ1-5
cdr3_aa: CASRREGLNQPQHF

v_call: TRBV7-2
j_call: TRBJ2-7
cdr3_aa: CASTSASYEQYF

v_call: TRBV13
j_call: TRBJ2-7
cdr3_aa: CASSLWDNTYEQYF

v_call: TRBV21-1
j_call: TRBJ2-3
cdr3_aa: CASSKVGTDTQYF

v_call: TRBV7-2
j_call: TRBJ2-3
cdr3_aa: CASSLVPLLSSTDTQYF

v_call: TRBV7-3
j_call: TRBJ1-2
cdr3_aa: CASSLGQGYGYTF

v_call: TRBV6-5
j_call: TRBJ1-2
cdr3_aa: CASSQGGTQDYTF

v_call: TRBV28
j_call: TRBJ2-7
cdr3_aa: CASSTGQGINEQYF

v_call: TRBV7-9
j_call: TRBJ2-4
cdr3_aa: CASSHRHENIQYF

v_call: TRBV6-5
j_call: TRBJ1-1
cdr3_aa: CASSYSTGSSREAFF

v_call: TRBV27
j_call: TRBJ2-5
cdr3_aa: CASSLNDEETQYF

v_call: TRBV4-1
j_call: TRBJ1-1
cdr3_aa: CASSQAEDRAYTEAFF

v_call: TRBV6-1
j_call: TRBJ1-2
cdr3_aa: CASSGYRDGTSGYTF

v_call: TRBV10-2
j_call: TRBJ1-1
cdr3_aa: CASRQGEYGNTEAFF

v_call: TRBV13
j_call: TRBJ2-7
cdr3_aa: CASSFLAEAYEQYF

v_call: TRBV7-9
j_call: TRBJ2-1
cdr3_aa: CASRCTGTSGGACDEQFF

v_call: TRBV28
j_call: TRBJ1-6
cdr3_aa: CASSLFAGGGSPLHF

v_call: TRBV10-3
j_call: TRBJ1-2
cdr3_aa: CAISDVTGASYGYTF